This is a list of T cell receptor beta chains from one sample in a study of CD8 T cells in ankylosing spondylitis. TCRdb re-called the 5' RACE reads with MiXCR, one entry per CDR3 protein. Of fewer than 35,000 distinct CDR3 sequences in the sample, 14% were seen once. Sequences were obtained from blood. All receptors come from a male donor with ankylosing spondylitis or in good health (not recorded which). CDR3s include the opening cysteine and the closing phenylalanine or tryptophan. A D gene is named only where the DNA matches it firmly. Size values are once, few and many counts, or a class for expanded clones, and some rows have none.

CDR3nt: TGTGCCAGCAGCCCGAGGACAGGATCGTACGAGCAGTACTTC
CDR3aa: CASSPRTGSYEQYF
abundance: few
d_gene: TRBD1
j_gene: TRBJ2-7
v_gene: TRBV7-9
len: 14

CDR3nt: TGTGCCAGCACCGACTGGGGGGCCACCGGGGAGCTGTTTTTT
CDR3aa: CASTDWGATGELFF
abundance: NA
d_gene: NA
j_gene: TRBJ2-2
v_gene: TRBV25-1
len: 14

CDR3nt: TGTGCCAGCAGTGAGGGCACGGAGGGTGAGCAGTTCTTC
CDR3aa: CASSEGTEGEQFF
abundance: NA
d_gene: NA
j_gene: TRBJ2-1
v_gene: TRBV2
len: 13

CDR3nt: TGTGCCAGCAGCGTAGACAGTTACAATCAGCCCCAGCATTTT
CDR3aa: CASSVDSYNQPQHF
abundance: NA
d_gene: NA
j_gene: TRBJ1-5
v_gene: TRBV9
len: 14

CDR3nt: TGCGCCAGCAGCCAAGCAGCCAAAAACATTCAGTACTTC
CDR3aa: CASSQAAKNIQYF
abundance: few
d_gene: NA
j_gene: TRBJ2-4
v_gene: TRBV4-3
len: 13

CDR3nt: TGTGCCAGCAGTACCCCTAGTTGGGGTGAGCAGTTCTTC
CDR3aa: CASSTPSWGEQFF
abundance: NA
d_gene: NA
j_gene: TRBJ2-1
v_gene: TRBV27
len: 13

CDR3nt: TGTGCCACCAATCCACGGACGACGGAGAACACTGAAGCTTTCTTT
CDR3aa: CATNPRTTENTEAFF
abundance: NA
d_gene: NA
j_gene: TRBJ1-1
v_gene: TRBV2
len: 15

CDR3nt: TGTGCCAGCAGTCCAGACACCCCGGTAGGGGAAAAACTGTTTTTT
CDR3aa: CASSPDTPVGEKLFF
abundance: NA
d_gene: NA
j_gene: TRBJ1-4
v_gene: TRBV7-2
len: 15

CDR3nt: TGTGCCAGCAGCGTAAGCGGGGGGGCAGAAGAGACCCAGTACTTC
CDR3aa: CASSVSGGAEETQYF
abundance: few
d_gene: TRBD2
j_gene: TRBJ2-5
v_gene: TRBV9
len: 15

CDR3nt: TGCGCCAGCAGCTTGGGTGGGCAGAGCACAGATACGCAGTATTTT
CDR3aa: CASSLGGQSTDTQYF
abundance: NA
d_gene: NA
j_gene: TRBJ2-3
v_gene: TRBV5-1
len: 15

CDR3nt: TGCGCCAGCAGCCGCCGGGGGGACTACAATGAGCAGTTCTTC
CDR3aa: CASSRRGDYNEQFF
abundance: few
d_gene: TRBD2
j_gene: TRBJ2-1
v_gene: TRBV4-1
len: 14

CDR3nt: TGCAGCGTTGAATTGGTTGGCGGAGGCCCAGATACGCAGTATTTT
CDR3aa: CSVELVGGGPDTQYF
abundance: few
d_gene: NA
j_gene: TRBJ2-3
v_gene: TRBV29-1
len: 15

CDR3nt: TGTGCCAGCTTGGGACAGGGTCTTGAAAAACTGTTTTTT
CDR3aa: CASLGQGLEKLFF
abundance: NA
d_gene: TRBD1
j_gene: TRBJ1-4
v_gene: TRBV12-3/TRBV12-4
len: 13

CDR3nt: TGTGCCAGCAGTTTAGTGCGGAACACCGGGGAGCTGTTTTTT
CDR3aa: CASSLVRNTGELFF
abundance: few
d_gene: NA
j_gene: TRBJ2-2
v_gene: TRBV12-3/TRBV12-4
len: 14

CDR3nt: TGCGCCAGCAGTGACGGACTAGCGAATGAGCAGTTCTTC
CDR3aa: CASSDGLANEQFF
abundance: NA
d_gene: TRBD2
j_gene: TRBJ2-1
v_gene: TRBV5-1
len: 13

CDR3nt: TGTGCCAGCAGCCAAGGGTTGAGGGAGACTGAAGCTTTCTTT
CDR3aa: CASSQGLRETEAFF
abundance: few
d_gene: NA
j_gene: TRBJ1-1
v_gene: TRBV3-1
len: 14

CDR3nt: TGCAGCGTTGGACAGAACAATGAGCAGTTCTTC
CDR3aa: CSVGQNNEQFF
abundance: NA
d_gene: NA
j_gene: TRBJ2-1
v_gene: TRBV29-1
len: 11

CDR3nt: TGTGCCATCAGTGAGACAGGGCATGGTTCCGGGGAGCTGTTTTTT
CDR3aa: CAISETGHGSGELFF
abundance: few
d_gene: NA
j_gene: TRBJ2-2
v_gene: TRBV10-3
len: 15

CDR3nt: TGTGCCAGTAGTATAGATCAAGGACATCAAGAGACCCAGTACTTC
CDR3aa: CASSIDQGHQETQYF
abundance: NA
d_gene: NA
j_gene: TRBJ2-5
v_gene: TRBV19
len: 15

CDR3nt: TGTGCCAGCAACCTTCGGCCGGGCAGGGAGGTGAGCTATGGCTACACCTTC
CDR3aa: CASNLRPGREVSYGYTF
abundance: NA
d_gene: NA
j_gene: TRBJ1-2
v_gene: TRBV6-2/TRBV6-3
len: 17

CDR3nt: TGTGCCAGCTCTCCAGGGGTTGGGGCCAACGTCCTGACTTTC
CDR3aa: CASSPGVGANVLTF
abundance: few
d_gene: NA
j_gene: TRBJ2-6
v_gene: TRBV18
len: 14

CDR3nt: TGTGCCAGCAGCTTTGGGGGCGGGGAGCTGTTTTTT
CDR3aa: CASSFGGGELFF
abundance: few
d_gene: NA
j_gene: TRBJ2-2
v_gene: TRBV7-3
len: 12

CDR3nt: TGCAGTGCTGGGGGGACTAGCGAAAGCTCCTACGAGCAGTACTTC
CDR3aa: CSAGGTSESSYEQYF
abundance: few
d_gene: TRBD2
j_gene: TRBJ2-7
v_gene: TRBV20-1
len: 15

CDR3nt: TGCGCCAGCAGCCCGATTTGGACAGGGGGGAACACCGGGGAGCTGTTTTTT
CDR3aa: CASSPIWTGGNTGELFF
abundance: NA
d_gene: TRBD1
j_gene: TRBJ2-2
v_gene: TRBV5-1
len: 17

CDR3nt: TGCAGTGCCGGAAGGTCGGCCGAGCAGTACTTC
CDR3aa: CSAGRSAEQYF
abundance: few
d_gene: NA
j_gene: TRBJ2-7
v_gene: TRBV20-1
len: 11

CDR3nt: TGCAGTGCTAGCGGGACCCGGGGTGAAAAACTGTTTTTT
CDR3aa: CSASGTRGEKLFF
abundance: few
d_gene: NA
j_gene: TRBJ1-4
v_gene: TRBV20-1
len: 13

CDR3nt: TGTGCCAGCAGCAGGACAGGGGCATCAAGCACAGATACGCAGTATTTT
CDR3aa: CASSRTGASSTDTQYF
abundance: few
d_gene: TRBD1
j_gene: TRBJ2-3
v_gene: TRBV11-2
len: 16

CDR3nt: TGCGCCAGCAGCCGCCGGGGCAGGGAAGTCGCGTCTGAAGCTTTCTTT
CDR3aa: CASSRRGREVASEAFF
abundance: few
d_gene: NA
j_gene: TRBJ1-1
v_gene: TRBV5-1
len: 16

CDR3nt: TGTGCCAGCAGTTTAAGCCAGGGGAATGAGCAGTTCTTC
CDR3aa: CASSLSQGNEQFF
abundance: few
d_gene: NA
j_gene: TRBJ2-1
v_gene: TRBV12-3/TRBV12-4
len: 13

CDR3nt: TGTGCCAGCAGCCTTCGGACAGGCCCTTCCTACAATGAGCAGTTCTTC
CDR3aa: CASSLRTGPSYNEQFF
abundance: NA
d_gene: TRBD1
j_gene: TRBJ2-1
v_gene: TRBV28
len: 16

CDR3nt: TGCAGCGTCCGGGCAATTAACACTGAAGCTTTCTTT
CDR3aa: CSVRAINTEAFF
abundance: few
d_gene: NA
j_gene: TRBJ1-1
v_gene: TRBV29-1
len: 12

CDR3nt: TGCAGTGCTTCCCGGGGGATGCTCCAAGAGACCCAGTACTTC
CDR3aa: CSASRGMLQETQYF
abundance: NA
d_gene: NA
j_gene: TRBJ2-5
v_gene: TRBV20-1
len: 14

CDR3nt: TGTGCCAGCACCCCCGACAGGGGAAGAGATACGCAGTATTTT
CDR3aa: CASTPDRGRDTQYF
abundance: few
d_gene: TRBD1
j_gene: TRBJ2-3
v_gene: TRBV28
len: 14

CDR3nt: TGTGCCACCAGCAGTGGGCTAGCGGGAGGGACCGGGGAGCTGTTTTTT
CDR3aa: CATSSGLAGGTGELFF
abundance: NA
d_gene: TRBD2
j_gene: TRBJ2-2
v_gene: TRBV15
len: 16

CDR3nt: TGTGCCAGCAGATATCTGGACAATGAGCAGTTCTTC
CDR3aa: CASRYLDNEQFF
abundance: few
d_gene: NA
j_gene: TRBJ2-1
v_gene: TRBV6-2/TRBV6-3
len: 12

CDR3nt: TGCAGCGCTAGGGGTCCGCTTGTCGAGCAGTACTTC
CDR3aa: CSARGPLVEQYF
abundance: few
d_gene: NA
j_gene: TRBJ2-7
v_gene: TRBV20-1
len: 12

CDR3nt: TGTGCCAGCAGCCGACTAGCGGTGGGCACCGGGGAGCTGTTTTTT
CDR3aa: CASSRLAVGTGELFF
abundance: NA
d_gene: TRBD2
j_gene: TRBJ2-2
v_gene: TRBV7-3
len: 15

CDR3nt: TGTGCCAGCAGTTCTGAAGATACGCAGTATTTT
CDR3aa: CASSSEDTQYF
abundance: NA
d_gene: NA
j_gene: TRBJ2-3
v_gene: TRBV6-5
len: 11